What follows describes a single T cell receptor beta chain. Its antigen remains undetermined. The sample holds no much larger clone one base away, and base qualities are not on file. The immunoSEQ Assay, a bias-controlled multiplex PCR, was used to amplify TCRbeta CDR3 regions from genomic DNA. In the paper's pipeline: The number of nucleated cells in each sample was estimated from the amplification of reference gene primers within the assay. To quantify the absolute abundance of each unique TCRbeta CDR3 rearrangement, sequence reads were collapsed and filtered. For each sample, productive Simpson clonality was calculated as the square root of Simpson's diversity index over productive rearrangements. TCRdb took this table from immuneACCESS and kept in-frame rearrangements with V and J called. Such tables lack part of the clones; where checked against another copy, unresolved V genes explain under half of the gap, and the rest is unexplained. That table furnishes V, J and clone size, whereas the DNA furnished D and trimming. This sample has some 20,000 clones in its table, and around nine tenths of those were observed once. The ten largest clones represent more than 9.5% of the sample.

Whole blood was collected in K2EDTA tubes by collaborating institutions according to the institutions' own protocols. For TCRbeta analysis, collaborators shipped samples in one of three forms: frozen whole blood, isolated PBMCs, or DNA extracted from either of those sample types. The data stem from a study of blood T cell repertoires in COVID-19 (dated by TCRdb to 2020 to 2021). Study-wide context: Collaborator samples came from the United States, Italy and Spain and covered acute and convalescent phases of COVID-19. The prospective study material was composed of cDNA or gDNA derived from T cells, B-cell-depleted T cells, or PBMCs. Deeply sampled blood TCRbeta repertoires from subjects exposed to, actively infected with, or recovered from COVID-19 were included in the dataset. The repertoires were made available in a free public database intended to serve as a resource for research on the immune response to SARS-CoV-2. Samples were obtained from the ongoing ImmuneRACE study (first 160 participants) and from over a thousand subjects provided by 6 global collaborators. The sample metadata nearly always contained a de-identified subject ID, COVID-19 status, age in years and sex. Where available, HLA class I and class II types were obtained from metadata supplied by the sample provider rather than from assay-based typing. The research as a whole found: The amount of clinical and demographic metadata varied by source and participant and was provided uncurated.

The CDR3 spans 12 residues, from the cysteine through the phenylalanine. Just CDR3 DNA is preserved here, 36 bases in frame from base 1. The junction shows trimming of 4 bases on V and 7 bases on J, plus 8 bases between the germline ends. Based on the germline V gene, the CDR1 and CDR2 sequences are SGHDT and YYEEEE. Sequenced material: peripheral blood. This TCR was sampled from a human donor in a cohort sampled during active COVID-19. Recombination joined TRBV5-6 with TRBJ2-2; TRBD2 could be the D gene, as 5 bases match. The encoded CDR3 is CASSPGNGELFF. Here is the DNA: TGTGCCAGCAGCCCGGGGAACGGGGAGCTGTTTTTT.